This passage covers 21 T cell receptor beta chains from one sample sequenced in a study of cytomegalovirus exposure and HLA in healthy donors. Sequencing was performed with immunoSEQ multiplex PCR; in TCRdb, only in-frame clones are kept and a portion is missing. The sample lists approximately 180,000 clones, approximately 86% occurring once. Material for sequencing was PBMCs. The receptors here all came from a man between 18 and 35 years old in good health and CMV-seropositive.

CDR3 residues: CASSQTGAYGYTF. The CDR3 region has the DNA TGTGCCAGCAGTCAGACAGGGGCCTATGGCTACACCTTC. The chain has TRBV7-8 and TRBJ1-2, with 8 bases lining up with TRBD1. The V gene end was trimmed by 6 bases and the J gene end by 4 bases; junction bases not matched to a gene: 4. The CDR3 runs 13 residues. Germline V gives CDR1 SGHVS, CDR2 FQNEAQ.

The chain recombines TRBV2 with TRBJ2-1; D may be TRBD2 (6 bases). The germline gives CDR1 SNHLY, CDR2 FYNNEI. The CDR3 extends over 14 amino acids. V lost 1 base, J lost 10 bases, and 14 bases lay in between. The CDR3 DNA follows: TGTGCCAGCAGTGAAGGTCGGAGGGCTGGAGAGCAGTTCTTC. This codes for CASSEGRRAGEQFF.

The J gene is TRBJ1-3, the V gene TRBV10-3, with 9 bases aligning to TRBD1. CDR1 ENHRY and CDR2 SYGVKD come from the germline V gene. The ends lost 10 bases at V and 4 bases at J; junction bases unmatched: 11. This CDR3 spans 15 amino acids. The CDR3 loop reads CATKSNRGPGNTIYF. DNA of the CDR3: TGTGCCACCAAATCAAACAGGGGGCCAGGAAACACCATATATTTT.

The chain recombines TRBV2 with TRBJ2-7, with 9 bases lining up with TRBD1. This CDR3 spans 14 amino acids. Germline values: CDR1 SNHLY, CDR2 FYNNEI. V was pared by 5 bases and J by 4 bases, with 6 bases of the junction left unmatched. Written as DNA, the CDR3 is TGTGCCAGCAGTCCCGGGACAGGGTTTTACGAGCAGTACTTC. As protein: CASSPGTGFYEQYF. Full variable domain (outside the CDR3, taken from reference TRBV2 and TRBJ2-7): EPEVTQTPSHQVTQMGQEVILRCVPISNHLYFYWYRQILGQKVEFLVSFYNNEISEKSEIFDDQFSVERPDGSNFTLKIRSTKLEDSAMYFCASSPGTGFYEQYFGPGTRLTVT.

This clone has only a few counts. The CDR3 DNA is TGTGCCAGCATACTACAGGGAAGTGGGGCTAATGAGCAGTTCTTC. This encodes CASILQGSGANEQFF. This chain joins TRBV5-5 and TRBJ2-1; D possibly corresponds to TRBD1 (6 bases). The CDR3 covers 15 residues. V shed 6 bases and J shed 7 bases, with 20 bases lying between them. Germline V gene data show CDR1 as SGHKS and CDR2 as YYEKEE (reference sequence).

The V and J genes are TRBV7-8 and TRBJ2-3; weak D call: TRBD1 (5 bases). This CDR3 has 16 amino acids. V lost 2 bases and J lost 0, with 12 bases in between. Per germline, CDR1 SGHVS and CDR2 FQNEAQ. The CDR3 here is CASSLTPRGSTDTQYF. CDR3 bases: TGTGCCAGCAGCTTAACCCCTAGGGGCAGCACAGATACGCAGTATTTT.

This clone came up a few times. The chain joins TRBV7-9 to TRBJ1-2, with 7 bases identical to TRBD1. V was pared by 1 base and J by 4 bases, with 3 bases of the junction left unmatched. Germline lookup yields CDR1 SEHNR and CDR2 FQNEAQ (reference sequence). This CDR3 spans 14 amino acids. The CDR3 bases are TGTGCCAGCAGCTTAGAGGCAGGGGGCTATGGCTACACCTTC. It is translated as CASSLEAGGYGYTF.

This clone was counted a single time. This rearrangement joins TRBV7-9 to TRBJ1-2; TRBD1 matches at 9 bases. This CDR3 has 15 amino acids. Trimming cost V 5 bases and J 4 bases; bases outside gene matches: 8. Germline V CDR1 and CDR2: SEHNR, FQNEAQ (reference sequence). As DNA, the CDR3 is TGTGCCAGCAGCCCCTCAGTGGGACAGGGCTATGGCTACACCTTC. Its protein is CASSPSVGQGYGYTF.

This clone appeared a few times. The chain links TRBV30 to TRBJ1-5, with D hard to call. Germline values: CDR1 GTSNPN, CDR2 SVGIG (reference sequence). The CDR3 is made up of 14 amino acids. Between the trimmed V and J ends, which lost 7 bases and 2 bases, there was a span of 15 bases. In DNA form, the CDR3 reads TGTGCCTCTGGAGATCCCCGCCGCAATCAGCCCCAGCATTTT. This codes for CASGDPRRNQPQHF.

The chain uses TRBV13 and TRBJ1-5; D remains ambiguous. CDR1 and CDR2 from the germline V gene are PRHDT and FYEKMQ (reference sequence). The CDR3 contains 14 residues. V lost 0 bases and J 4 bases, leaving 7 bases between the germline ends. The CDR3 coding sequence is TGTGCCAGCAGCTTAGGGCGCTTAAATCAGCCCCAGCATTTT. The encoded protein is CASSLGRLNQPQHF.

This clone was recorded only once. The chain has TRBV14 and TRBJ2-4, with 9 bases matching TRBD2. CDR3 length: 17 amino acids. The V and J ends lost 5 bases and 1 base, in that order; junction bases with no gene match: 9. Germline V gives CDR1 SGHDN, CDR2 FVKESK. CDR3 protein: CASSEWVAGAAKNIQYF. In nucleotides, the CDR3 is TGTGCCAGCAGCGAATGGGTAGCGGGAGCGGCCAAAAACATTCAGTACTTC.

The chain has TRBV9 and TRBJ2-3, with D possibly TRBD2 on 6 matching bases. The CDR3 runs to 15 residues. Trimming removed 0 bases from V and 5 bases from J, with 13 bases in between. From germline, CDR1 is SGDLS and CDR2 YYNGEE. DNA of the CDR3: TGTGCCAGCAGCGTAGCGCCCCGGGGGAAAGATACGCAGTATTTT. Translating it yields CASSVAPRGKDTQYF.

This clone was detected once. The J gene is TRBJ1-3, the V gene TRBV18; no definite D call. V was pared by 3 bases and J by 1 base, with 13 bases between. Germline assignment: CDR1 KGHSH and CDR2 LQKENI. The CDR3 runs 16 residues. Here the CDR3 reads CASSPGLADSGNTIYF. The CDR3 DNA reads TGTGCCAGCTCACCCGGGTTGGCGGATTCTGGAAACACCATATATTTT.

This chain joins TRBV7-2 and TRBJ2-5; weak D call: TRBD2 (7 bases). The V and J ends lost 0 bases and 2 bases respectively, with 13 bases between them. Germline assignment: CDR1 SGHTA and CDR2 FQGNSA. The CDR3 spans 16 residues. The CDR3 coding sequence is TGTGCCAGCAGCTTAGCAGGCGGGGGCGGGCAAGAGACCCAGTACTTC. Encoded protein: CASSLAGGGGQETQYF.

The chain combines TRBV28 with TRBJ1-2; no definite D call. Per the germline V gene, CDR1 is MDHEN and CDR2 is SYDVKM. V was clipped by 9 bases and J by 10 bases, with 15 bases between them. This CDR3 is 11 amino acids long. CDR3 bases: TGTGCCAGGGAAGTCTCGGGGAACTACACCTTC. This gives the protein CAREVSGNYTF.

The rearrangement uses TRBV6-5 and TRBJ1-4; perhaps TRBD1 as D (6 bases). Germline V gene lookup returns CDR1 MNHEY and CDR2 SVGAGI. The CDR3 totals 16 residues. The V gene lost 3 bases and the J gene lost 8 bases, with 19 bases spanning the gap. The CDR3 protein is CASSYPVWGLYEKLFF. In DNA, the CDR3 is TGTGCCAGCAGTTATCCTGTCTGGGGGCTGTACGAAAAACTGTTTTTT.

The V call is TRBV4-3, the J call TRBJ1-1; 9 bases map to TRBD1. Germline V CDR1 and CDR2: LGHNA, YSLEER. V lost 0 bases to trimming and J lost 11 bases; unmatched junction nucleotides: 10. This CDR3 is 15 amino acids long. CDR3 bases: TGCGCCAGCAGCCAAGAAGGGACAGGGTCGGCTTGGGCTTTCTTT. Protein sequence: CASSQEGTGSAWAFF.

Here the CDR3 DNA reads TGTGCCGGAAACAGGGGACGAGAAAAACTGTTTTTT. Protein: CAGNRGREKLFF. V is TRBV30 and J is TRBJ1-4; 7 nucleotides agree with TRBD1. Losses at the gene ends were 8 bases for V and 8 bases for J; bases not matched to a gene: 8. Germline V gene sequence: CDR1 GTSNPN, CDR2 SVGIG (reference sequence). There are 12 residues in the CDR3. The full variable domain, with the rest looked up from reference TRBV30 and TRBJ1-4, is SQTIHQWPATLVQPVGSPLSLECTVEGTSNPNLYWYRQAAGRGLQLLFYSVGIGQISSEVPQNLSASRPQDRQFILSSKKLLLSDSGFYLCAGNRGREKLFFGSGTQLSVL.

The gene calls are TRBV7-4 and TRBJ1-3; D is perhaps TRBD1 (5 bases). The germline CDR1 and CDR2 sequences are SGHVT and SQSDAQ. V gave up 5 bases and J gave up 0 bases, with 14 bases separating them. This CDR3 has 16 residues. The CDR3 region has the DNA TGTGCCAGCAGCCGGCCGTGGGGCAGCTCTGGAAACACCATATATTTT. Translated, it gives CASSRPWGSSGNTIYF. Full variable domain (remainder filled in from reference TRBV7-4 and TRBJ1-3): GAGVSQSPRYKVAKRGRDVALRCDSISGHVTLYWYRQTLGQGSEVLTYSQSDAQRDKSGRPSGRFSAERPERSVSTLKIQRTEQGDSAVYLCASSRPWGSSGNTIYFGEGSWLTVV.

This chain links TRBV11-2 with TRBJ2-2; 7 bases line up with TRBD2. The V gene's germline CDR1 is SGHAT and CDR2 FQNNGV. V was clipped by 1 base and J by 4 bases; unmatched bases: 9. The CDR3 runs to 17 residues. The CDR3 nucleotides read TGTGCCAGCAGCTTAGCTATCCGCGGGAGTCGCACCGGGGAGCTGTTTTTT. This encodes CASSLAIRGSRTGELFF. Combining the CDR3 with reference TRBV11-2 and TRBJ2-2 gives the whole variable domain EAGVAQSPRYKIIEKRQSVAFWCNPISGHATLYWYQQILGQGPKLLIQFQNNGVVDDSQLPKDRFSAERLKGVDSTLKIQPAKLEDSAVYLCASSLAIRGSRTGELFFGEGSRLTVL.

This sequence joins TRBV5-1 and TRBJ2-1; TRBD2 matches 7 bases. This CDR3 spans 15 amino acids. CDR1 is SGHRS, CDR2 YFSETQ, per germline. Trimming took 5 bases from V and 7 from J; bases not matched to a gene: 12. CDR3 in amino acids: CASRLSGAGGNEQFF. CDR3 nucleotides: TGCGCCAGCAGACTCAGCGGGGCTGGTGGGAATGAGCAGTTCTTC.